Presented here are 28 T cell receptor beta chains from one specimen sequenced in a study of cytomegalovirus exposure and HLA in healthy donors. Vbeta (60) and Jbeta (13) primers were used in the PCR. The protocol was immunoSEQ multiplex PCR, while the TCRdb copy is restricted to in-frame clones and leaves out a portion. Among approximately 200,000 clones listed, about 86% were seen once. Sequences were obtained from PBMCs. These receptors all come from a young woman in good health and CMV-seropositive.

This clone was recorded only once. This chain links TRBV6-5 with TRBJ2-1, with 10 bases identical to TRBD1. This CDR3 is 15 amino acids long. After removal of 6 bases from V and 0 bases from J, the junction contained 2 bases not matched to a gene. Germline V gives CDR1 MNHEY, CDR2 SVGAGI. The CDR3 reads CASRGDRGSYNEQFF. In DNA form, the CDR3 reads TGTGCCAGCAGAGGGGACAGGGGCTCCTACAATGAGCAGTTCTTC.

The V call is TRBV11-3, the J call TRBJ1-1; no reliable D call. Trimming removed 3 bases from V and 6 bases from J, with 11 bases in between. The CDR3 has 13 amino acids. The germline V gene encodes CDR1 SGHNT and CDR2 YENEEA. The CDR3 DNA sequence: TGTGCCAGCAGCTTTGAGGGTATAGCTGAAGCTTTCTTT. It is translated as CASSFEGIAEAFF. Complete variable domain (other parts from reference TRBV11-3 and TRBJ1-1): EAGVVQSPRYKIIEKKQPVAFWCNPISGHNTLYWYLQNLGQGPELLIRYENEEAVDDSQLPKDRFSAERLKGVDSTLKIQPAELGDSAVYLCASSFEGIAEAFFGQGTRLTVV.

The CDR3 spells CASSDIANTGELFF. The CDR3 DNA is TGTGCCAGCAGCGATATAGCGAACACCGGGGAGCTGTTTTTT. The chain has TRBV9 and TRBJ2-2; D gene unclear. There are 14 residues in the CDR3. CDR1 SGDLS and CDR2 YYNGEE come from the germline V gene. With 3 bases removed from V and 0 bases from J, the gap between germline ends came to 6 bases. Full variable domain (rest looked up from reference TRBV9 and TRBJ2-2): DSGVTQTPKHLITATGQRVTLRCSPRSGDLSVYWYQQSLDQGLQFLIQYYNGEERAKGNILERFSAQQFPDLHSELNLSSLELGDSALYFCASSDIANTGELFFGEGSRLTVL.

In this sample, this clone turned up a few times. The gene calls are TRBV11-2 and TRBJ1-1, with TRBD1 identical over 8 bases. This CDR3 contains 15 residues. V trimming: 4 bases; J trimming: 4 bases; junction bases outside the gene matches: 8. The germline gives CDR1 SGHAT, CDR2 FQNNGV. CDR3 amino acids: CASSWGTGLFTEAFF. The CDR3 DNA reads TGTGCCAGCAGCTGGGGGACAGGATTGTTCACTGAAGCTTTCTTT.

This chain connects TRBV19 to TRBJ1-2, with TRBD1 matching over 10 bases. Germline lookup yields CDR1 LNHDA and CDR2 SQIVND (reference sequence). The trim removed 4 bases at V and 3 bases at J, leaving 8 bases unmatched. The CDR3 runs 16 residues. The chain's CDR3 is CASSTTGTGVYYGYTF. The CDR3 region has the DNA TGTGCCAGTAGTACCACCGGGACAGGGGTATACTATGGCTACACCTTC.

The V and J genes are TRBV19 and TRBJ2-2, with 7 bases fitting TRBD1. The CDR3 has 16 amino acids. The ends lost 2 bases at V and 5 bases at J; junction bases unmatched: 8. Germline assignment: CDR1 LNHDA and CDR2 SQIVND (reference sequence). CDR3 in DNA: TGTGCCAGTAGTATACAGGGGGTGGGGATTACCGGGGAGCTGTTTTTT. This translates into CASSIQGVGITGELFF.

V usage is TRBV6-6 and J usage is TRBJ2-5, with 10 bases that match TRBD2. The germline V gene encodes CDR1 MNHNY and CDR2 SVGAGI (reference sequence). V dropped 4 bases and J dropped 2; count of bases not matched to a gene: 7. The CDR3 has 16 residues. CDR3 protein: CASSSASGGGQETQYF. The CDR3 DNA reads as TGTGCCAGCAGTTCTGCTAGCGGGGGAGGTCAAGAGACCCAGTACTTC.

The rearrangement joins TRBV11-2 to TRBJ2-1; 12 nucleotides agree with TRBD2. This CDR3 region has 15 residues. Germline CDR1 reads SGHAT; CDR2 reads FQNNGV. J gave up 6 bases and V 4 bases, and 4 bases lay outside the gene matches. This CDR3 reads CASSSLAGGSNEQFF. The CDR3, as DNA: TGTGCCAGCAGCTCACTAGCGGGGGGTAGCAATGAGCAGTTCTTC.

This clone was picked up a small number of times. The rearrangement uses TRBV29-1 and TRBJ1-1; 8 bases match TRBD1. The CDR3 is made up of 12 amino acids. Germline-derived CDR1 and CDR2 are SQVTM and ANQGSEA. With V trimmed by 5 bases and J by 6 bases, 5 bases remained unmatched. This chain's CDR3 is CSVRQGLSEAFF. The CDR3 DNA is TGCAGCGTTCGACAGGGGTTGTCTGAAGCTTTCTTT.

The chain has TRBV29-1 and TRBJ1-2; 8 nucleotides agree with TRBD1. This CDR3 region has 11 residues. With V trimmed by 7 bases and J by 7 bases, 5 bases remained unmatched. Germline CDR1 and CDR2: SQVTM and ANQGSEA. CDR3 region: CSAYRGGGYTF. CDR3 DNA sequence: TGCAGCGCTTACAGGGGGGGTGGCTACACCTTC.

The rearrangement joins TRBV19 to TRBJ1-2, with TRBD1 matching 7 bases. Trimming removed 7 bases from V and 0 bases from J; junction bases left unmatched: 8. In germline, CDR1 is LNHDA, CDR2 SQIVND (reference sequence). The CDR3 has 15 residues. The CDR3 here is CASNQQGIPNYGYTF. The CDR3, as DNA: TGTGCCAGTAATCAACAGGGGATTCCTAACTATGGCTACACCTTC. The variable domain in full, completed from reference TRBV19 and TRBJ1-2, reads DGGITQSPKYLFRKEGQNVTLSCEQNLNHDAMYWYRQDPGQGLRLIYYSQIVNDFQKGDIAEGYSVSREKKESFPLTVTSAQKNPTAFYLCASNQQGIPNYGYTFGSGTRLTVV.

This clone was recorded once. The V and J genes are TRBV14 and TRBJ1-1, with a possible D match to TRBD1 (5 bases). Germline CDR1 and CDR2: SGHDN and FVKESK. This CDR3 is 14 amino acids long. Trimming took off 6 bases at V and 4 bases at J, with 15 bases between the two ends. Here the CDR3 DNA reads TGTGCCAGCAGACTGGAGGGGAGGACCACTGAAGCTTTCTTT. Translated, it gives CASRLEGRTTEAFF.

The sample holds a few counts of this clone. Written as DNA, the CDR3 is TGTGCCAGTACCGACTGGAACACCGGGGAGCTGTTTTTT. This encodes CASTDWNTGELFF. The chain links TRBV6-4 to TRBJ2-2; unclear D gene. Germline V lookup: CDR1 MRHNA, CDR2 SNTAGT. The CDR3 is 13 amino acids. The V and J ends lost 9 bases and 1 base respectively, with 9 bases between them.

The chain uses TRBV30 and TRBJ2-5; D not certain. In germline, CDR1 is GTSNPN, CDR2 SVGIG (reference sequence). V lost 2 bases and J lost 8, with 3 bases in between. CDR3 length: 9 amino acids. The CDR3 nucleotides are TGTGCCTGGAGTCCAACCCAGTACTTC. Its translation: CAWSPTQYF.

This clone was counted a single time. The CDR3 loop is CASSWTGTGELFF. DNA for the CDR3: TGTGCCAGCAGTTGGACAGGGACCGGGGAGCTGTTTTTT. The genes are TRBV7-9 and TRBJ2-2; TRBD1 aligns across 8 bases. This CDR3 is 13 amino acids long. Germline V CDR1 and CDR2: SEHNR, FQNEAQ (reference sequence). Germline trimming cut 6 bases from V and 5 bases from J; bases unmatched to any gene: 2. Variable domain in full (rest from reference TRBV7-9 and TRBJ2-2): DTGVSQNPRHKITKRGQNVTFRCDPISEHNRLYWYRQTLGQGPEFLTYFQNEAQLEKSRLLSDRFSAERPKGSFSTLEIQRTEQGDSAMYLCASSWTGTGELFFGEGSRLTVL.

The genes are TRBV4-3 and TRBJ2-5, with a possible D match to TRBD2 (5 bases). CDR1 LGHNA and CDR2 YSLEER come from the germline V gene. The CDR3 has 13 amino acids. V lost 4 bases and J 9 bases, leaving 15 bases between the germline ends. The CDR3 DNA sequence: TGCGCCAGCAGCCGCCTAGCCGGGGAAGCCCAGTACTTC. Its protein is CASSRLAGEAQYF.

CDR3 region: CASSLTSGTQETQYF. CDR3 sequence (DNA): TGTGCCAGCTCTCTTACTAGCGGGACCCAAGAGACCCAGTACTTC. The rearrangement links TRBV2 to TRBJ2-5; 10 bases are a match to TRBD2. Germline CDR1 is SNHLY and CDR2 is FYNNEI. This CDR3 is built from 15 residues. Unmatched junction bases numbered 7, after V lost 8 bases and J lost 1 base.

The chain uses TRBV11-2 and TRBJ2-7, with 7 bases matching TRBD1. CDR3 length: 13 residues. From germline, CDR1 is SGHAT and CDR2 FQNNGV. V gave up 5 bases and J gave up 4 bases; unmatched junction bases: 5. CDR3 sequence reads: CASSAGTDYEQYF. The CDR3 bases are TGTGCCAGCAGCGCCGGGACAGATTACGAGCAGTACTTC.

The chain joins TRBV19 to TRBJ2-1, with D tentatively TRBD2 (6 bases). Deletions cut 4 bases from V and 4 bases from J, with 8 bases between. This CDR3 region has 13 residues. Looked up from germline, CDR1 is LNHDA and CDR2 is SQIVND (reference sequence). CDR3 nucleotides: TGTGCCAGTAGTAGCGGGGAGTACAATGAGCAGTTCTTC. Amino acid sequence: CASSSGEYNEQFF.

The count of this clone is one. The V and J genes are TRBV6-5 and TRBJ2-3, with 10 bases lining up with TRBD2. V lost 6 bases to trimming and J lost 3 bases; unmatched junction nucleotides: 6. The CDR3 contains 15 residues. The germline CDR1 and CDR2 sequences are MNHEY and SVGAGI. The DNA of the CDR3 is TGTGCCAGCAGGAAAAGCGGGGGGGCTACAGATACGCAGTATTTT. This codes for CASRKSGGATDTQYF.

This sequence joins TRBV18 and TRBJ2-3, with 8 bases identical to TRBD2. The germline V gene encodes CDR1 KGHSH and CDR2 LQKENI. The CDR3 is 16 amino acids. J was trimmed by 6 bases and V by 0 bases; bases with no gene match: 8. CDR3 coding DNA: TGTGCCAGCTCACCACCCGGGGGGGTTGCTACGGATACGCAGTATTTT. It translates to CASSPPGGVATDTQYF.

The chain carries TRBV6-4 and TRBJ1-2, with 7 bases that match TRBD1. The CDR3 spans 12 residues. V dropped 4 bases and J dropped 7; count of bases not matched to a gene: 3. CDR1 is MRHNA, CDR2 SNTAGT, per germline. CDR3 residues: CASSGQGAGYTF. The CDR3 DNA reads as TGTGCCAGCAGTGGACAGGGCGCTGGCTACACCTTC.

This clone showed up just once. The CDR3 loop reads CASSTKPGLAGVTDTQYF. The CDR3 nucleotides are TGTGCCAGCAGCACGAAACCGGGACTAGCGGGGGTCACAGATACGCAGTATTTT. This sequence joins TRBV7-9 and TRBJ2-3, with 14 bases lining up with TRBD2. The germline gives CDR1 SEHNR, CDR2 FQNEAQ (reference sequence). The junction had 9 bases not matched to a gene; V was cut back by 5 bases and J by 2 bases. The CDR3 is made up of 18 amino acids.

V gene TRBV10-3 combines with J gene TRBJ1-4, with D tentatively TRBD1 (6 bases). Trimming removed 5 bases from V and 5 bases from J, with 18 bases in between. The germline V gene encodes CDR1 ENHRY and CDR2 SYGVKD. The CDR3 contains 16 residues. The CDR3 bases are TGTGCCATCAGTCCACGAGCCAGGGGAGAGAATGAAAAACTGTTTTTT. It codes for CAISPRARGENEKLFF.

The rearrangement uses TRBV7-2 and TRBJ1-2; 8 nucleotides agree with TRBD1. Germline CDR1 SGHTA, CDR2 FQGNSA. The trim removed 7 bases at V and 5 bases at J, leaving 6 bases unmatched. The CDR3 is 13 amino acids. This CDR3 reads CASNPGGEYGYTF. CDR3 DNA sequence: TGTGCCAGCAACCCAGGGGGCGAGTATGGCTACACCTTC.

The V and J genes are TRBV4-2 and TRBJ1-6; 7 positions agree with TRBD1. The CDR3 is 15 residues long. The trim removed 0 bases at V and 7 bases at J, leaving 3 bases unmatched. Germline assignment: CDR1 LGHNA and CDR2 YNFKEQ. CDR3 amino acids: CASSQDGTENSPLHF. The CDR3 coding sequence is TGTGCCAGCAGCCAAGACGGGACAGAAAATTCACCCCTCCACTTT.

The chain carries TRBV6-6 and TRBJ1-1; D is possibly TRBD1 (6 bases). Germline values: CDR1 MNHNY, CDR2 SVGAGI (reference sequence). This CDR3 has 13 residues. Trimming removed 8 bases from V and 3 bases from J, with 13 bases in between. The CDR3 protein is CASLFRGDTEAFF. CDR3 coding DNA: TGTGCCAGCCTATTCAGGGGAGACACTGAAGCTTTCTTT.

The chain recombines TRBV7-3 with TRBJ2-1; D gene uncertain. CDR3 size: 15 residues. Looked up from germline, CDR1 is SGHTA and CDR2 is FQGTGA. Trimming took off 0 bases at V and 0 bases at J, with 6 bases between the two ends. DNA for the CDR3: TGTGCCAGCAGCTTAACTCCCAGCTCCTACAATGAGCAGTTCTTC. Its protein is CASSLTPSSYNEQFF.